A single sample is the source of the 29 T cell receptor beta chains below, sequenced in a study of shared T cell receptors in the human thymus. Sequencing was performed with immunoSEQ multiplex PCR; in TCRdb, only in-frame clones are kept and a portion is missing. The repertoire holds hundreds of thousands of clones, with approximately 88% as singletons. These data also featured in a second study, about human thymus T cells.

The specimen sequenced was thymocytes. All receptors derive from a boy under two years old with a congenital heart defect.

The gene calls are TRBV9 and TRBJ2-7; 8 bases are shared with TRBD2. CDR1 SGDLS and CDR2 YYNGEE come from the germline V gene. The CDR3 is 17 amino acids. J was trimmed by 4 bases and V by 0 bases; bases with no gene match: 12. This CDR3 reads CASSVVGRREVTYEQYF. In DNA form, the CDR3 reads TGTGCCAGCAGCGTAGTGGGTCGGCGGGAGGTAACTTACGAGCAGTACTTC.

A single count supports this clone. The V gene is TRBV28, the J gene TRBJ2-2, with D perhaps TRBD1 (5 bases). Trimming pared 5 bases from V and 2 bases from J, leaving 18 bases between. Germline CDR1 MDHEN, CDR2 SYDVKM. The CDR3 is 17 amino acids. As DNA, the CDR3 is TGTGCCAGCAGTGTTGCCCTCGAAGGGGTCAACACCGGGGAGCTGTTTTTT. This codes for CASSVALEGVNTGELFF.

CDR3 amino acids: CASSPDVASGRATDTQYF. The CDR3 nucleotides read TGCGCCAGCAGCCCCGACGTGGCCAGCGGGAGGGCTACAGATACGCAGTATTTT. The genes are TRBV5-1 and TRBJ2-3; TRBD2 matches 10 bases. Per germline, CDR1 SGHRS and CDR2 YFSETQ. The J segment lost 3 bases and the V segment lost 4 bases, leaving 14 bases of the junction unmatched. This CDR3 has 18 residues.

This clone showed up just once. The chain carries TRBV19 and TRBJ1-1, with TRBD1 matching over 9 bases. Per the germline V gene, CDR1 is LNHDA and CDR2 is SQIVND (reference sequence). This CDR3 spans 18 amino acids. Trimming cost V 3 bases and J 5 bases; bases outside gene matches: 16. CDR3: CASSIRSGPGTGLTEAFF. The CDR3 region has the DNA TGTGCCAGTAGTATTCGATCGGGACCCGGGACAGGGCTTACTGAAGCTTTCTTT.

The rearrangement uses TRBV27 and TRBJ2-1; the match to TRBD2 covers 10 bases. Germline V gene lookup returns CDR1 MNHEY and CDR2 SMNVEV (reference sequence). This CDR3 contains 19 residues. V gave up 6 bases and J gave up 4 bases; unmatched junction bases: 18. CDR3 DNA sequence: TGTGCCAGCAGCGGACCGGGACAGGCTACTAGCGGGGAATACAATGAGCAGTTCTTC. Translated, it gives CASSGPGQATSGEYNEQFF.

CDR3 protein: CASTHRPHRGPAFF. The CDR3, as DNA: TGTGCCAGCACCCATCGCCCCCACAGGGGGCCGGCTTTCTTT. V gene TRBV27 combines with J gene TRBJ1-1; 9 bases align to TRBD1. The germline CDR1 and CDR2 sequences are MNHEY and SMNVEV (reference sequence). With V trimmed by 7 bases and J by 11 bases, 14 bases remained unmatched. The CDR3 has 14 amino acids.

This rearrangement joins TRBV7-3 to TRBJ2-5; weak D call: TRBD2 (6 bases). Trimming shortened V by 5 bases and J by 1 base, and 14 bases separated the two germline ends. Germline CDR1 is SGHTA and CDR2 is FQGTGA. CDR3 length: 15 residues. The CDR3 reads CASSAAGSGQETQYF. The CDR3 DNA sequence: TGTGCCAGCAGCGCCGCGGGAAGCGGCCAAGAGACCCAGTACTTC.

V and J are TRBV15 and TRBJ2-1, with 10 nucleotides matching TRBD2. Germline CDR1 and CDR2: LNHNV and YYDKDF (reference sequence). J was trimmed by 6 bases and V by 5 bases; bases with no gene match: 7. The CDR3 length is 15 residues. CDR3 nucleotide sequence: TGTGCCACCAGCCCACCAGCGGGAGGGCCCAATGAGCAGTTCTTC. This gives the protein CATSPPAGGPNEQFF.

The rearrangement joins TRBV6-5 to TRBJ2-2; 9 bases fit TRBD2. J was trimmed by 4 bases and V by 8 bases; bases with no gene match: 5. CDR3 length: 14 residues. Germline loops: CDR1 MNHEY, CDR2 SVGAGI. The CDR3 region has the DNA TGTGCCAGCGGTAGCGGGAGTATCACCGGGGAGCTGTTTTTT. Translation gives CASGSGSITGELFF.

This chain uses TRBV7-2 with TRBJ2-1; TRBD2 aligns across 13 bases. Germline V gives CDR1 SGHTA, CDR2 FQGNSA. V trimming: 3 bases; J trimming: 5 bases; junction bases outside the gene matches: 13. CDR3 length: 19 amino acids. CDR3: CASSFVSITSGRADNEQFF. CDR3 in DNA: TGTGCCAGCAGCTTTGTAAGCATCACTAGCGGGAGGGCCGACAATGAGCAGTTCTTC.

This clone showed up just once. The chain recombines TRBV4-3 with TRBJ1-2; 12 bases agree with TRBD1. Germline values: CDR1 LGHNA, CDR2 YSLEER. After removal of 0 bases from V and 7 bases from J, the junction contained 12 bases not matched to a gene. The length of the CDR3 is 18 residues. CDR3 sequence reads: CASSQDPGTGGAVGGYTF. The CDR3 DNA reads TGCGCCAGCAGCCAAGACCCAGGGACAGGGGGCGCTGTGGGTGGCTACACCTTC.

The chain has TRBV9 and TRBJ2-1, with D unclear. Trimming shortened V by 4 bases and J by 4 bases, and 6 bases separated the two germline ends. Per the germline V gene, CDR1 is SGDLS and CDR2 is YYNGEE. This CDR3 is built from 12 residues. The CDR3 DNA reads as TGTGCCAGCAGCTCAGGATACAATGAGCAGTTCTTC. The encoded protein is CASSSGYNEQFF. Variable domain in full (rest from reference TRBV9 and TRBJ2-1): DSGVTQTPKHLITATGQRVTLRCSPRSGDLSVYWYQQSLDQGLQFLIQYYNGEERAKGNILERFSAQQFPDLHSELNLSSLELGDSALYFCASSSGYNEQFFGPGTRLTVL.

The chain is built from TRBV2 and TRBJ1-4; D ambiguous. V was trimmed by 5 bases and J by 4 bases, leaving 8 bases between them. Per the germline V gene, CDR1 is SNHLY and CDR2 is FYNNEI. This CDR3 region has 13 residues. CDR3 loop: CASSTVLNEKLFF. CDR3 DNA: TGTGCCAGCAGTACAGTGCTTAATGAAAAACTGTTTTTT.

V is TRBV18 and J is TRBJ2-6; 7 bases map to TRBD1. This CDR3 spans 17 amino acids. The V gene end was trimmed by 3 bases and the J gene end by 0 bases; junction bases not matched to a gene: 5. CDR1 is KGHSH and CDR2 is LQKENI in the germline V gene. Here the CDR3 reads CASSPRDSLSGANVLTF. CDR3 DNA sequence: TGTGCCAGCTCACCCCGGGACAGTCTCTCTGGGGCCAACGTCCTGACTTTC.

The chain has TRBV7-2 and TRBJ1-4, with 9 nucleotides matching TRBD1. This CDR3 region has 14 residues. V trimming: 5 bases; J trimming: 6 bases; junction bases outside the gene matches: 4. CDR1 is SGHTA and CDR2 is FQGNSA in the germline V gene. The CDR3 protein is CASSPGQGYEKLFF. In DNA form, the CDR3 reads TGTGCCAGCAGCCCGGGACAGGGTTATGAAAAACTGTTTTTT.

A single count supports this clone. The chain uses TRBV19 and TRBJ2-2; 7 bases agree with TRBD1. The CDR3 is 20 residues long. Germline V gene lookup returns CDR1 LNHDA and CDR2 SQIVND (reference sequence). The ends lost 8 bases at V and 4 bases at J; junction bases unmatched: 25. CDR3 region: CASDSRDRGRSWMGTGELFF. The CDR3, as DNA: TGTGCCAGTGACTCTAGGGACAGAGGGCGCTCCTGGATGGGCACCGGGGAGCTGTTTTTT. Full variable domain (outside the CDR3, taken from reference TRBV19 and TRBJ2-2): DGGITQSPKYLFRKEGQNVTLSCEQNLNHDAMYWYRQDPGQGLRLIYYSQIVNDFQKGDIAEGYSVSREKKESFPLTVTSAQKNPTAFYLCASDSRDRGRSWMGTGELFFGEGSRLTVL.

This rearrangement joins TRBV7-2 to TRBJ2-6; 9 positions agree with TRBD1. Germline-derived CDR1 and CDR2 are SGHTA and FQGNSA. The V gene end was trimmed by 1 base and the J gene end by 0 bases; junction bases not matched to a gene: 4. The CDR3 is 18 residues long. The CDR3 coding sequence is TGTGCCAGCAGCTTAGGGGGGACAGGGTGCTCTGGGGCCAACGTCCTGACTTTC. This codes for CASSLGGTGCSGANVLTF.

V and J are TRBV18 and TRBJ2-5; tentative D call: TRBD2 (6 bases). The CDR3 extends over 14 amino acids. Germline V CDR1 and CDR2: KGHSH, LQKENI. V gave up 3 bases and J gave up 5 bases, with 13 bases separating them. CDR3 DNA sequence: TGTGCCAGCTCACCCCTAAGCGGAGGGGAGACCCAGTACTTC. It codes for CASSPLSGGETQYF.

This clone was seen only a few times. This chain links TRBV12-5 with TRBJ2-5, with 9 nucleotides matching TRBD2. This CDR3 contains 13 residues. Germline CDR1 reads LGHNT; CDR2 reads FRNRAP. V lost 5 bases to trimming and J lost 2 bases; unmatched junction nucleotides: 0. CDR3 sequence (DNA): TGTGCTAGTGGTCTAGCGGGACAAGAGACCCAGTACTTC. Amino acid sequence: CASGLAGQETQYF. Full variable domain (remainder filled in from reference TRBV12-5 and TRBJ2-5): DARVTQTPRHKVTEMGQEVTMRCQPILGHNTVFWYRQTMMQGLELLAYFRNRAPLDDSGMPKDRFSAEMPDATLATLKIQPSEPRDSAVYFCASGLAGQETQYFGPGTRLLVL.

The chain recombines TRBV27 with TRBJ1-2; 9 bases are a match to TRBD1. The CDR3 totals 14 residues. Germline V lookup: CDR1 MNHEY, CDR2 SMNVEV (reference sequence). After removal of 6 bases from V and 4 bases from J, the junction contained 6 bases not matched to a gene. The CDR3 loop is CASSGQGSLYGYTF. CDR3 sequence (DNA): TGTGCCAGCAGCGGACAGGGGAGTCTCTATGGCTACACCTTC.

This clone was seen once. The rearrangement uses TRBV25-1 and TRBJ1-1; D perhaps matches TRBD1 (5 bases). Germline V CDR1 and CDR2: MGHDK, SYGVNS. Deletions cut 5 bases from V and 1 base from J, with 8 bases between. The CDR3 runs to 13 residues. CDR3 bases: TGTGCCAGCAGTTCCACAGGGAACACTGAAGCTTTCTTT. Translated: CASSSTGNTEAFF.

CDR3 residues: CATTRGDEKLFF. CDR3 DNA: TGTGCCACGACCAGGGGAGACGAAAAACTGTTTTTT. V is TRBV6-5 and J is TRBJ1-4, with D perhaps TRBD1 (6 bases). Between the trimmed V and J ends, which lost 10 bases and 8 bases, there was a span of 14 bases. The CDR3 runs to 12 residues. From germline, CDR1 is MNHEY and CDR2 SVGAGI.

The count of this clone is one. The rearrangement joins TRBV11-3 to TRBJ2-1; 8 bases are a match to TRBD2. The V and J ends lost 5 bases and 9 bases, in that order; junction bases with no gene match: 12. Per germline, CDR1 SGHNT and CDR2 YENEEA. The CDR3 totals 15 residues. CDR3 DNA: TGTGCCAGCAGCCCCCGAAGGGCGGGAGGAAGTGAGCAGTTCTTC. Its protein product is CASSPRRAGGSEQFF.

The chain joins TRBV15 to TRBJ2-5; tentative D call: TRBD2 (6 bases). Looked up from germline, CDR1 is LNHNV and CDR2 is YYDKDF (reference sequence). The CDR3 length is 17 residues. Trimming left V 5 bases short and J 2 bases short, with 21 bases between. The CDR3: CATSGSRGTPLQETQYF. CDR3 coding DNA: TGTGCCACCAGCGGTTCCCGGGGGACCCCGTTGCAAGAGACCCAGTACTTC.

CDR3 in DNA: TGCGCCAGCAGCTTGTTCCGGGACTACCAACGAGACTACAATGAGCAGTTCTTC. As protein: CASSLFRDYQRDYNEQFF. V and J are TRBV5-1 and TRBJ2-1; 7 bases line up with TRBD2. There are 18 residues in the CDR3. Germline V gene data show CDR1 as SGHRS and CDR2 as YFSETQ. V gave up 1 base and J gave up 3 bases; unmatched junction bases: 13.

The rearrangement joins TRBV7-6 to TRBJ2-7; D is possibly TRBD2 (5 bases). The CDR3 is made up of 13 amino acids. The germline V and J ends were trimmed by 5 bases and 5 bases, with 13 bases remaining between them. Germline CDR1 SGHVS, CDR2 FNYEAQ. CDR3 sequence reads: CASSRPGNHEQYF. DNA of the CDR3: TGTGCCAGCAGCCGCCCCGGGAATCACGAGCAGTACTTC.

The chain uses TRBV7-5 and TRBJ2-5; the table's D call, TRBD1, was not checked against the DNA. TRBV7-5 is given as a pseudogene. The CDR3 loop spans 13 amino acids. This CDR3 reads CARSRDRGETQYF. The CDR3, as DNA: TGTGCCAGAAGCAGGGACAGGGGAGAGACCCAGTACTTC.

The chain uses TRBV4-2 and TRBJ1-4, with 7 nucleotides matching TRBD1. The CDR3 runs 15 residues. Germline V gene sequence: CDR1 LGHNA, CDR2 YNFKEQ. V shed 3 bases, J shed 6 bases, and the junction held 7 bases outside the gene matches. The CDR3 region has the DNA TGTGCCAGCAGCCAGTATCGGCAGGGGGATGAAAAACTGTTTTTT. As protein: CASSQYRQGDEKLFF.

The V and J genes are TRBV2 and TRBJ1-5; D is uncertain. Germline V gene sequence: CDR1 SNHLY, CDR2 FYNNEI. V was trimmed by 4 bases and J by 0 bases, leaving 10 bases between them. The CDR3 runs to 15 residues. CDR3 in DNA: TGTGCCAGCAGTGTTTCGGGATATAGCAATCAGCCCCAGCATTTT. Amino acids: CASSVSGYSNQPQHF.